This T cell receptor (beta chain) emerged from a study of T-cell reconstitution after alpha-beta-depleted transplantation in children. Preparation of the TCRbeta library involved a method that used unique molecular identifiers. In TCRdb, the PCR reads were re-called with MiXCR into one record per CDR3 protein. The data show fewer than 400,000 distinct CDR3 sequences, roughly 20% seen once. The table lists this clonotype with a few counts. Trimming left V 2 bases short and J 2 bases short, with 3 bases between. The length of the CDR3 is 12 residues. Germline assignment: CDR1 ENHRY and CDR2 SYGVKD. The sample here was PBMCs from the stem cell graft donor, taken from the stem cell graft. This TCR derives from a human donor who donated a stem cell graft to a child with acute myeloid leukemia. The rearrangement links TRBV10-3 to TRBJ1-2; no definite D call. The CDR3: CAISEQNYGYTF. CDR3 nucleotides: TGTGCCATCAGTGAGCAAAACTATGGCTACACCTTC.